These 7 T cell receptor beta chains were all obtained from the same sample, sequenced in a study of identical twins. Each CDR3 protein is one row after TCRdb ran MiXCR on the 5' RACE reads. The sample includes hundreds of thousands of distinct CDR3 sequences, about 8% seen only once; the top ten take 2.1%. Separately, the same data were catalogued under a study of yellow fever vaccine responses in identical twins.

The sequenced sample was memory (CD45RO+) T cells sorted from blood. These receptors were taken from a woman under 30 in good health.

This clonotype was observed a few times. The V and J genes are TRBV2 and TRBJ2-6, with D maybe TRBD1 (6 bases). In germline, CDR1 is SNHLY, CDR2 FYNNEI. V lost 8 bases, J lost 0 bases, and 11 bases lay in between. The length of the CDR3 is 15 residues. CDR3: CASVTGSSGANVLTF. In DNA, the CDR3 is TGTGCCAGCGTTACAGGGTCCTCTGGGGCCAACGTCCTGACTTTC.

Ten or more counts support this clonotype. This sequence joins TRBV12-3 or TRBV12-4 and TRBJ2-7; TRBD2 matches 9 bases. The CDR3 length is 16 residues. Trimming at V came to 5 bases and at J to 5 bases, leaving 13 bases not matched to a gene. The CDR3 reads CASSPPKVAGVHEQYF. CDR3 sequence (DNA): TGTGCCAGCAGTCCCCCCAAGGTAGCGGGAGTACACGAGCAGTACTTC.

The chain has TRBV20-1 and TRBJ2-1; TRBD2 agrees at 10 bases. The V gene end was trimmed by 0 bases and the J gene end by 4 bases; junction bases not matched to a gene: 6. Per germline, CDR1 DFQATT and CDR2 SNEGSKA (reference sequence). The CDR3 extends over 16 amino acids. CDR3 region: CSARDPAGGVYNEQFF. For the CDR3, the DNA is TGCAGTGCTAGAGATCCAGCGGGGGGGGTTTACAATGAGCAGTTCTTC.

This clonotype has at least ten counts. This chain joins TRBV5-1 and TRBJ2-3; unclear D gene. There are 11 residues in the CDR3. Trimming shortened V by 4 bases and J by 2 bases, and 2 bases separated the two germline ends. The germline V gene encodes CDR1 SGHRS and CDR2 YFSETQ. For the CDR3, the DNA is TGCGCCAGCAGCGACACAGATACGCAGTATTTT. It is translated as CASSDTDTQYF.

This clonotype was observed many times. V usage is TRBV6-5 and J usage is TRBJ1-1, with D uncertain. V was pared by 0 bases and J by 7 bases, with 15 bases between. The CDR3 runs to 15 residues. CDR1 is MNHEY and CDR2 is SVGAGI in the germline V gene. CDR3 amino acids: CASSYSDSPFREAFF. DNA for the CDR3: TGTGCCAGCAGTTACTCGGATTCTCCATTCCGTGAAGCTTTCTTT.

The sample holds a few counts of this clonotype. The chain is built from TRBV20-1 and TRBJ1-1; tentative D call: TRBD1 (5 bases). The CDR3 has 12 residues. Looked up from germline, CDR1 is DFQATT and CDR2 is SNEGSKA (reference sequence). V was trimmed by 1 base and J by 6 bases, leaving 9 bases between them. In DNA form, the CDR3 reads TGCAGTGCTAGAGGGCTGGGGGCTGAAGCTTTCTTT. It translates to CSARGLGAEAFF.

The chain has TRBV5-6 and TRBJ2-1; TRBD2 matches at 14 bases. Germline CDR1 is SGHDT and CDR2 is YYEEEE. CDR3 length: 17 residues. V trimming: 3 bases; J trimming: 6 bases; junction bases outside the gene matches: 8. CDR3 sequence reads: CASSSIGLAGGLNEQFF. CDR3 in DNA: TGTGCCAGCAGCTCCATAGGACTAGCGGGAGGTCTCAATGAGCAGTTCTTC.